Detailed here is one T cell receptor beta chain. This entry comes from a study of cytotoxic CD8 clonotypes in ibrutinib-treated CLL. Overall study context: Responses comprised about 24 partial and 2 complete; at median approximately 70 months, approximately 15 remained remitted and around 12 progressed. The taking of response samples occurred after a median 12 months of treatment, with a range of 6 to 36.

The V end was cut by 4 bases, the J end by 2 bases, with 12 bases between. The CDR3 loop spans 15 amino acids. CDR1 and CDR2 from the germline V gene are SNHLY and FYNNEI. The method was immunoSEQ multiplex PCR; TCRdb's version includes in-frame clones alone and lacks a portion of them. Counted here are around 310,000 clones, 70% to 80% occurring once; the ten biggest clones make up about 6.3%. This clonotype originated in a human donor with chronic lymphocytic leukemia. The chain has TRBV2 and TRBJ1-5; D unclear. Sample: PBMCs, taken before ibrutinib treatment. CDR3 sequence reads: CASSGAGRGNQPQHF. In DNA form, the CDR3 reads TGTGCCAGCAGTGGGGCAGGACGAGGCAATCAGCCCCAGCATTTT.